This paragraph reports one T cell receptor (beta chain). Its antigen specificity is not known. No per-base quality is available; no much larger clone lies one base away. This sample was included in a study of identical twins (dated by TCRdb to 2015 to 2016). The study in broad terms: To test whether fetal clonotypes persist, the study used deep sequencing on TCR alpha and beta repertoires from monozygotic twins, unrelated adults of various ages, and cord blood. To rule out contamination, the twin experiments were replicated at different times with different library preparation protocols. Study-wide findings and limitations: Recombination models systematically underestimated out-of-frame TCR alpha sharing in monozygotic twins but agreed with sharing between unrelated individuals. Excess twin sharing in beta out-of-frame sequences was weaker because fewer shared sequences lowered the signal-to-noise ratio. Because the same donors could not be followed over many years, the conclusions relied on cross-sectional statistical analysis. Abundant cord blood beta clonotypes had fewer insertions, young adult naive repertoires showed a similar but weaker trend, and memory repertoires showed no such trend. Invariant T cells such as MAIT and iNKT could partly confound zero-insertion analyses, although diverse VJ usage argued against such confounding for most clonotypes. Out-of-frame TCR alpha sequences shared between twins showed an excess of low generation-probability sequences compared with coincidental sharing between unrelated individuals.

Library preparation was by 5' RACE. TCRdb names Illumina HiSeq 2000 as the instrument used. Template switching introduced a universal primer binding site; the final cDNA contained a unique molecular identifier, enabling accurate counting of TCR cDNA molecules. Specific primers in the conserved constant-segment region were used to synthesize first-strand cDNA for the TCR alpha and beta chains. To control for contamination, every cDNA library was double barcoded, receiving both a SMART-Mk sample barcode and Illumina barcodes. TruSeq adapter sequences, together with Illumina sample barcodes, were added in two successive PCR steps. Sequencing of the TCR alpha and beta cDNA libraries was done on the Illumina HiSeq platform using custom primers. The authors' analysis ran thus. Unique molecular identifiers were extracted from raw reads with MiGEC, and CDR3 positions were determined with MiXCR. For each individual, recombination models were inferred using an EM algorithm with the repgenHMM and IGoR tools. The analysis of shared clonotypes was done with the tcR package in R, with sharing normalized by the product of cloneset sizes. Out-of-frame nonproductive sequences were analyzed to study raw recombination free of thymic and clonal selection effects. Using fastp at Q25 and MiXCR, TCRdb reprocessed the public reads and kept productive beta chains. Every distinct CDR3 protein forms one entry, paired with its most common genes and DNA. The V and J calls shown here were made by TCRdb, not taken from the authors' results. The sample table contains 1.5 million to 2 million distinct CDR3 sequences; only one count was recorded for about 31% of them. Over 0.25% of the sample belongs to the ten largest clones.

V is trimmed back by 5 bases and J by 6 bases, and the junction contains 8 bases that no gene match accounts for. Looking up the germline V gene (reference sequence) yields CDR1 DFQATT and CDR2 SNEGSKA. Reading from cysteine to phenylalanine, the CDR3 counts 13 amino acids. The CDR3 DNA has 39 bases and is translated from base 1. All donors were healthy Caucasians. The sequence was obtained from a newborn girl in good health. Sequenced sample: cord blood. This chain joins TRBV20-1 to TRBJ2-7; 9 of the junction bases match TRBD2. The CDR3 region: CSARISGSGEQYF. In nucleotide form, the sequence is TGCAGTGCTCGAATTAGCGGGAGCGGCGAGCAGTACTTC.